The sample holds many counts of the clone carrying this T cell receptor (beta chain). The antigen is unknown. The data derive from a study of T cells in Graves' hyperthyroidism and ophthalmopathy. About the research overall: The authors collected peripheral blood at initial diagnosis, before any treatment. The study, taken as a whole, reports: Ophthalmopathy was predicted by the model a median of roughly 6.6 months ahead of onset.

Each diagnosis drew on symptoms, thyroxine, TRAb, thyroid ultrasound and orbital computed tomography findings. TCR beta CDR3 sequences were amplified from RNA transcripts. When the TCR CDR3 underwent first-round RT-PCR, the HTBI primer set was used. TCRdb reprocessed the multiplex PCR reads via MiXCR and lists one record per CDR3 protein. This sample yields approximately 380,000 distinct CDR3 sequences, of which 15% to 20% are seen a single time; about 4% belongs to the top ten. The receptor was derived from a woman aged 18 to 35 with Graves' hyperthyroidism. The sample taken for sequencing was blood.

The CDR3 sequence is CASSLRGTDGYTF. DNA for the CDR3: TGTGCCAGCTCACTTCGTGGGACAGATGGCTACACCTTC. The V call is TRBV18, the J call TRBJ1-2; 7 nucleotides align to TRBD1. This CDR3 has 13 residues. Germline lookup yields CDR1 KGHSH and CDR2 LQKENI. V lost 4 bases and J lost 6; bases outside the gene matches: 5.